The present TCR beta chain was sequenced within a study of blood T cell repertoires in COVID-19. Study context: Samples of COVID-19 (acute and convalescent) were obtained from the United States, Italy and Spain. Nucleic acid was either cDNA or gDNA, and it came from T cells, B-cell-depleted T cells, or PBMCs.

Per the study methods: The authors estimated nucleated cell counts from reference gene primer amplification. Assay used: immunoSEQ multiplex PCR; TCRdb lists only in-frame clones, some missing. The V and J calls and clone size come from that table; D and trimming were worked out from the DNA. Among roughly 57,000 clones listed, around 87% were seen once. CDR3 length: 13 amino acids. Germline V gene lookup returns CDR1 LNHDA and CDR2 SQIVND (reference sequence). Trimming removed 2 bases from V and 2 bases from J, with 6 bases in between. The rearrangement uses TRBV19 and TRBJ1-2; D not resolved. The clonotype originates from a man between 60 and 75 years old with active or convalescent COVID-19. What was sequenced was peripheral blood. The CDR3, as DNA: TGTGCCAGTAGTATATTAATAAACTATGGCTACACCTTC. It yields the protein CASSILINYGYTF. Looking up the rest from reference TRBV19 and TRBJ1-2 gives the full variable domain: DGGITQSPKYLFRKEGQNVTLSCEQNLNHDAMYWYRQDPGQGLRLIYYSQIVNDFQKGDIAEGYSVSREKKESFPLTVTSAQKNPTAFYLCASSILINYGYTFGSGTRLTVV.